The 22 T cell receptor beta chains reported below all come from one sample, sequenced in a study of blood T cell repertoires in COVID-19. Profiling relied on immunoSEQ multiplex PCR, and the TCRdb table lists in-frame clones only, not all of them. The sample lists more than 250,000 clones; 86% were seen once. Material: peripheral blood. The receptors here all came from a man aged 18 to 29 with active or convalescent COVID-19.

In this sample, this clone turned up a few times. Other DNA variants within this sample encode the same CDR3. V and J are TRBV28 and TRBJ2-2, with D hard to call. The V and J ends lost 6 bases and 0 bases respectively, with 8 bases between them. CDR1 is MDHEN, CDR2 SYDVKM, per germline. The CDR3 is 14 residues long. The CDR3 loop is CASRSGSNTGELFF. In DNA form, the CDR3 reads TGTGCCAGCAGGTCTGGCTCGAACACCGGGGAGCTGTTTTTT.

The chain carries TRBV5-1 and TRBJ1-5; no clear D gene. V was trimmed by 4 bases and J by 3 bases, leaving 14 bases between them. Germline CDR1 and CDR2: SGHRS and YFSETQ. The CDR3 is made up of 15 amino acids. The CDR3 reads CASSATPGSNQPQHF. In nucleotides, the CDR3 is TGCGCCAGCAGCGCCACCCCGGGGTCCAATCAGCCCCAGCATTTT.

This clone came up once. The chain joins TRBV28 to TRBJ2-7; TRBD1 matches at 7 bases. This CDR3 region has 12 residues. V was clipped by 8 bases and J by 3 bases; unmatched bases: 4. Germline assignment: CDR1 MDHEN and CDR2 SYDVKM. The CDR3 DNA is TGTGCCAGCCATGGACAGGTCTACGAGCAGTACTTC. It translates to CASHGQVYEQYF.

This clone has only a few counts. The chain has TRBV13 and TRBJ2-2; 9 bases match TRBD1. Germline CDR1 PRHDT, CDR2 FYEKMQ (reference sequence). After removal of 2 bases from V and 6 bases from J, the junction contained 7 bases not matched to a gene. The CDR3 runs to 16 residues. The CDR3 DNA sequence: TGTGCCAGCAGCTTAACTTCACAGGGGGCGGCCGGGGAGCTGTTTTTT. Translating it yields CASSLTSQGAAGELFF.

The chain combines TRBV25-1 with TRBJ2-3, with D maybe TRBD2 (6 bases). The CDR3 has 12 amino acids. Per germline, CDR1 MGHDK and CDR2 SYGVNS. V lost 6 bases, J lost 12 bases, and 16 bases lay in between. CDR3 sequence reads: CASSSGSLPQYF. CDR3 DNA: TGTGCCAGCAGCTCCGGGAGCCTCCCTCAGTATTTT.

The CDR3 is CASSTPGQGTGEQYF. The CDR3 nucleotides read TGTGCCAGCAGTACCCCGGGACAGGGAACGGGGGAGCAGTACTTC. The chain recombines TRBV28 with TRBJ2-7; 9 bases map to TRBD1. The CDR3 is 15 amino acids. Germline V gene sequence: CDR1 MDHEN, CDR2 SYDVKM. V was pared by 5 bases and J by 7 bases, with 12 bases of the junction left unmatched. The full variable domain, with the rest looked up from reference TRBV28 and TRBJ2-7, is DVKVTQSSRYLVKRTGEKVFLECVQDMDHENMFWYRQDPGLGLRLIYFSYDVKMKEKGDIPEGYSVSREKKERFSLILESASTNQTSMYLCASSTPGQGTGEQYFGPGTRLTVT.

This chain uses TRBV12-5 with TRBJ1-1; the match to TRBD1 covers 7 bases. The ends lost 7 bases at V and 3 bases at J; junction bases unmatched: 5. Germline V gene lookup returns CDR1 LGHNT and CDR2 FRNRAP. CDR3 length equals 13 residues. The CDR3 bases are TGTGCTAGTGCCAAGGGGGCGTACACTGAAGCTTTCTTT. It encodes CASAKGAYTEAFF.

V is TRBV7-9 and J is TRBJ2-3; maybe TRBD2 (6 bases). There are 16 residues in the CDR3. CDR1 is SEHNR and CDR2 is FQNEAQ in the germline V gene (reference sequence). The V end was cut by 5 bases, the J end by 2 bases, with 17 bases between. The CDR3 loop is CASSSPSVGYTDTQYF. CDR3 coding DNA: TGTGCCAGCAGCAGCCCTAGCGTCGGATACACAGATACGCAGTATTTT.

This clone was recorded once. The chain combines TRBV27 with TRBJ1-1; D unresolved. CDR1 and CDR2 (germline): MNHEY, SMNVEV (reference sequence). The CDR3 totals 13 residues. V was cut by 3 bases and J by 2 bases, with 7 bases left in between. CDR3 nucleotides: TGTGCCAGCAGTTTTCAGACTAACACTGAAGCTTTCTTT. Protein: CASSFQTNTEAFF.

A note on this clone: Within the sample, other DNA sequences also encode this same CDR3. The J gene is TRBJ2-5, the V gene TRBV12-3 or TRBV12-4, with a possible D match to TRBD2 (5 bases). Trimming pared 3 bases from V and 5 bases from J, leaving 10 bases between. This CDR3 is built from 13 residues. The CDR3 DNA is TGTGCCAGCAGTTTTGAGGGTAGTGAGACCCAGTACTTC. Protein product: CASSFEGSETQYF.

The genes are TRBV5-5 and TRBJ2-7, with a tentative D call TRBD2 (6 bases). Germline V CDR1 and CDR2: SGHKS, YYEKEE (reference sequence). The CDR3 has 17 amino acids. Trimming took off 3 bases at V and 1 base at J, with 20 bases between the two ends. The CDR3 reads CASSSGGRVRTSYEQYF. In DNA form, the CDR3 reads TGTGCCAGCAGCTCCGGGGGTCGGGTCAGAACATCCTACGAGCAGTACTTC. Looking up the rest from reference TRBV5-5 and TRBJ2-7 gives the full variable domain: DAGVTQSPTHLIKTRGQQVTLRCSPISGHKSVSWYQQVLGQGPQFIFQYYEKEERGRGNFPDRFSARQFPNYSSELNVNALLLGDSALYLCASSSGGRVRTSYEQYFGPGTRLTVT.

As regards this clone: One junction end disagrees with the germline gene, perhaps due to a read error. V and J are TRBV5-1 and TRBJ2-2, with 10 bases matching TRBD2. The CDR3 spans 14 residues. From germline, CDR1 is SGHRS and CDR2 YFSETQ. CDR3 nucleotide sequence: TGCGCCAGCAGAGCGAGCGGGAGGGCCGGAGAGCTGTTTTTT. This translates into CASRASGRAGELFF.

The rearrangement uses TRBV4-1 and TRBJ1-2; TRBD1 agrees at 7 bases. This CDR3 has 15 amino acids. V shed 4 bases and J 2 bases; nucleotides not matched to a gene: 7. CDR1 and CDR2 (germline): MGHRA, YSYEKL. CDR3 sequence reads: CASSPGDSLNYGYTF. As DNA, the CDR3 is TGCGCCAGCAGCCCGGGGGACAGTTTAAACTATGGCTACACCTTC.

DNA of the CDR3: TGTGCCAGCAGACGCAACGGGGGGGGGTTCAGGGAGACCCAGTACTTC. Protein product: CASRRNGGGFRETQYF. The gene calls are TRBV27 and TRBJ2-5, with 8 bases that match TRBD2. CDR1 is MNHEY, CDR2 SMNVEV, per germline (reference sequence). The ends lost 6 bases at V and 5 bases at J; junction bases unmatched: 14. The CDR3 is 16 residues long.

CDR3 protein: CASSFGQPNPEKLFF. CDR3 nucleotides: TGTGCCAGTAGTTTCGGACAGCCTAACCCTGAAAAACTGTTTTTT. The chain combines TRBV19 with TRBJ1-4, with D perhaps TRBD1 (6 bases). CDR3 size: 15 residues. CDR1 LNHDA and CDR2 SQIVND come from the germline V gene (reference sequence). V was cut by 5 bases and J by 7 bases, with 17 bases left in between.

This sequence joins TRBV29-1 and TRBJ2-3; a possible D gene is TRBD1 (6 bases). The CDR3 is 14 amino acids. Per germline, CDR1 SQVTM and CDR2 ANQGSEA. Trimming removed 5 bases from V and 4 bases from J, with 16 bases in between. CDR3: CSVRGRGTPDTQYF. For the CDR3, the DNA is TGCAGCGTTCGAGGTCGTGGGACACCAGATACGCAGTATTTT.

The chain has TRBV5-8 and TRBJ2-2, with D possibly TRBD1 on 5 matching bases. Germline V gene lookup returns CDR1 SGHTS and CDR2 YDEGEE. Deletions cut 5 bases from V and 5 bases from J, with 16 bases between. CDR3 length: 15 residues. This chain's CDR3 is CASSLSTDTTGELFF. In nucleotides, the CDR3 is TGTGCCAGCAGTTTGTCGACAGACACTACCGGGGAGCTGTTTTTT.

V is TRBV12-3 or TRBV12-4 and J is TRBJ2-7, with D perhaps matching TRBD2 (6 bases). V was pared by 6 bases and J by 6 bases, with 15 bases between. The CDR3 is 13 amino acids. CDR3 sequence (DNA): TGTGCCAGCAGCCGCGCGCTCGGGGGCGAGCAGTACTTC. It is translated as CASSRALGGEQYF.

The chain employs TRBV5-6 and TRBJ1-4, with a tentative D call TRBD1 (5 bases). Per germline, CDR1 SGHDT and CDR2 YYEEEE. V was pared by 5 bases and J by 6 bases, with 17 bases between. This CDR3 comprises 15 residues. This chain's CDR3 is CASRNGGDGDEKLFF. In nucleotides, the CDR3 is TGTGCCAGCAGGAACGGGGGTGACGGAGATGAAAAACTGTTTTTT. Supplemented by reference TRBV5-6 and TRBJ1-4, the full variable domain reads DAGVTQSPTHLIKTRGQQVTLRCSPKSGHDTVSWYQQALGQGPQFIFQYYEEEERQRGNFPDRFSGHQFPNYSSELNVNALLLGDSALYLCASRNGGDGDEKLFFGSGTQLSVL.

This sequence joins TRBV18 and TRBJ1-1; D unclear. Trimming left V 0 bases short and J 4 bases short, with 18 bases between. This CDR3 is built from 17 residues. Germline V gene data show CDR1 as KGHSH and CDR2 as LQKENI. The CDR3 loop reads CASSPPPSNGRVTEAFF. CDR3 DNA: TGTGCCAGCTCACCACCACCATCCAATGGGCGGGTCACTGAAGCTTTCTTT.

The chain combines TRBV5-1 with TRBJ1-1, with 7 bases identical to TRBD1. Unmatched junction bases numbered 14, after V lost 4 bases and J lost 5 bases. Germline V gives CDR1 SGHRS, CDR2 YFSETQ. There are 16 residues in the CDR3. The CDR3 DNA reads TGCGCCAGCAGCGGGGGGACAGATCTCCTGGGAACTGAAGCTTTCTTT. It yields the protein CASSGGTDLLGTEAFF.

The chain uses TRBV4-1 and TRBJ2-7, with D possibly TRBD2 on 5 matching bases. Germline CDR1 reads MGHRA; CDR2 reads YSYEKL. This CDR3 contains 16 residues. Trimming took off 1 base at V and 0 bases at J, with 13 bases between the two ends. CDR3 DNA: TGCGCCAGCAGCCAAGGTTTTGCGGGCCTCTCCTACGAGCAGTACTTC. This sequence encodes CASSQGFAGLSYEQYF.